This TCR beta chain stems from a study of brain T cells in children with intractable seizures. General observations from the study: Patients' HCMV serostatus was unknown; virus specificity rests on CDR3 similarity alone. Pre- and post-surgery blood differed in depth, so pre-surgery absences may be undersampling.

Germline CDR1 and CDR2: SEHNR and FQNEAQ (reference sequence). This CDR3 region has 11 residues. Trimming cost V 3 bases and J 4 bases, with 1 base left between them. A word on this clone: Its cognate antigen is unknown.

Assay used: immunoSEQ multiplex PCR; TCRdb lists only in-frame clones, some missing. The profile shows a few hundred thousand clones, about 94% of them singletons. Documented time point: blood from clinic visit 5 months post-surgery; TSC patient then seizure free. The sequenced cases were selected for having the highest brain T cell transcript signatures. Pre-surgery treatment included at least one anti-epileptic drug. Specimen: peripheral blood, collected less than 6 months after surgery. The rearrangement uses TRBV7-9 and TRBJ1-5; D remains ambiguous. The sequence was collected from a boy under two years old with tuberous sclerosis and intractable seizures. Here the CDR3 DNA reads TGTGCCAGCAGCTTGAATCAGCCCCAGCATTTT. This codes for CASSLNQPQHF.